One sample yielded the 11 T cell receptor beta chains listed below, sequenced in a study of cytomegalovirus exposure and HLA in healthy donors. This PCR relied on a set of 60 Vbeta primers and 13 Jbeta primers. TCRdb keeps only in-frame clones here, not all; method: immunoSEQ multiplex PCR. The sample lists about 70,000 clones, 68% occurring once. Sequenced material: PBMCs. The origin of the receptors is a woman in her 30s in good health and CMV-seronegative.

This clone appeared a single time. The chain combines TRBV19 with TRBJ1-5, with D perhaps matching TRBD1 (5 bases). V lost 6 bases and J 3 bases, leaving 12 bases between the germline ends. Germline-derived CDR1 and CDR2 are LNHDA and SQIVND (reference sequence). The CDR3 sequence is 14 residues long. The CDR3 reads CASRFGHLNQPQHF. The CDR3 DNA is TGTGCCAGTAGGTTTGGACACCTCAATCAGCCCCAGCATTTT. The full variable domain, its missing parts supplied by reference TRBV19 and TRBJ1-5, is DGGITQSPKYLFRKEGQNVTLSCEQNLNHDAMYWYRQDPGQGLRLIYYSQIVNDFQKGDIAEGYSVSREKKESFPLTVTSAQKNPTAFYLCASRFGHLNQPQHFGDGTRLSIL.

This clone was seen just once. The chain uses TRBV11-2 and TRBJ1-2; a possible D gene is TRBD1 (5 bases). CDR1 is SGHAT and CDR2 is FQNNGV in the germline V gene. This CDR3 contains 15 residues. The germline V and J ends were trimmed by 8 bases and 6 bases, with 22 bases remaining between them. The CDR3 loop reads CASHALVKGPDGYTF. The CDR3 bases are TGTGCCAGCCACGCTTTGGTTAAGGGGCCAGATGGCTACACCTTC.

The rearrangement joins TRBV29-1 to TRBJ1-1, with 12 bases lining up with TRBD1. Germline loops: CDR1 SQVTM, CDR2 ANQGSEA. The CDR3 extends over 13 amino acids. V trimming: 5 bases; J trimming: 8 bases; junction bases outside the gene matches: 6. The CDR3 spells CSVPGQGAREAFF. CDR3 nucleotide sequence: TGCAGCGTTCCGGGACAGGGGGCCCGAGAAGCTTTCTTT.

CDR3 region: CASSFLAGGLETQYF. For the CDR3, the DNA is TGTGCCAGCAGCTTTCTAGCGGGGGGTTTGGAGACCCAGTACTTC. The rearrangement joins TRBV7-8 to TRBJ2-5; the match to TRBD2 covers 11 bases. The ends lost 3 bases at V and 5 bases at J; junction bases unmatched: 5. This CDR3 is built from 15 residues. CDR1 SGHVS and CDR2 FQNEAQ come from the germline V gene.

The chain joins TRBV7-6 to TRBJ1-1; TRBD1 matches at 7 bases. Looked up from germline, CDR1 is SGHVS and CDR2 is FNYEAQ. V shed 4 bases and J 3 bases; nucleotides not matched to a gene: 5. This CDR3 has 14 residues. CDR3 sequence (DNA): TGTGCCAGCAGCTCAGGGGGACTGCACACTGAAGCTTTCTTT. Translating it yields CASSSGGLHTEAFF.

The rearrangement joins TRBV6-6 to TRBJ1-2; 7 bases align to TRBD1. Germline values: CDR1 MNHNY, CDR2 SVGAGI (reference sequence). The CDR3 is 11 residues long. With 5 bases clipped from V and 8 bases from J, the junction kept 2 bases outside the gene matches. The CDR3 sequence: CASSPGGGYTF. In DNA, the CDR3 is TGTGCCAGCAGTCCAGGGGGGGGCTACACCTTC.

The gene calls are TRBV2 and TRBJ2-1; D is possibly TRBD1 (6 bases). The CDR3 loop spans 13 amino acids. Germline V gives CDR1 SNHLY, CDR2 FYNNEI. The V and J ends lost 5 bases and 5 bases respectively, with 10 bases between them. The CDR3 region is CASSSDRDNEQFF. The CDR3 DNA is TGTGCCAGCAGTTCGGACAGAGACAATGAGCAGTTCTTC. Together with reference TRBV2 and TRBJ2-1, the CDR3 gives the full variable domain: EPEVTQTPSHQVTQMGQEVILRCVPISNHLYFYWYRQILGQKVEFLVSFYNNEISEKSEIFDDQFSVERPDGSNFTLKIRSTKLEDSAMYFCASSSDRDNEQFFGPGTRLTVL.

V is TRBV9 and J is TRBJ1-1, with TRBD1 as a possible D gene (6 bases). CDR1 and CDR2 (germline): SGDLS, YYNGEE. V lost 4 bases and J lost 2, with 9 bases in between. The CDR3 extends over 13 amino acids. The CDR3 DNA sequence: TGTGCCAGCAGCTTACAGGGTAACACTGAAGCTTTCTTT. Translation gives CASSLQGNTEAFF.

The genes are TRBV30 and TRBJ2-1, with 8 bases matching TRBD1. This CDR3 is built from 13 residues. V was clipped by 7 bases and J by 6 bases; unmatched bases: 8. The V gene's germline CDR1 is GTSNPN and CDR2 SVGIG (reference sequence). The DNA for the CDR3 is TGTGCCTCAAGAGGACAGGGTGTCAATGAGCAGTTCTTC. It encodes CASRGQGVNEQFF. The full variable domain, its missing parts supplied by reference TRBV30 and TRBJ2-1, is SQTIHQWPATLVQPVGSPLSLECTVEGTSNPNLYWYRQAAGRGLQLLFYSVGIGQISSEVPQNLSASRPQDRQFILSSKKLLLSDSGFYLCASRGQGVNEQFFGPGTRLTVL.

Judged by abundance, this clone is medium-sized. At the DNA level, this CDR3 is encoded by other sequences in the same sample as well. The V call is TRBV5-6, the J call TRBJ1-4, with a possible D match to TRBD1 (5 bases). With 0 bases removed from V and 7 bases from J, the gap between germline ends came to 10 bases. CDR1 and CDR2 (germline): SGHDT, YYEEEE. This CDR3 is 14 amino acids long. CDR3 bases: TGTGCCAGCAGCTTGGTTCAGGGAGGTGAAAAACTGTTTTTT. Translating gives CASSLVQGGEKLFF.

CDR3 sequence: CASSARSYEQYF. The CDR3 DNA reads TGTGCCAGCAGCGCCCGCTCCTACGAGCAGTACTTC. J is TRBJ2-7 and V is TRBV9, with unresolved D. V shed 3 bases and J shed 0 bases, with 4 bases lying between them. Germline V CDR1 and CDR2: SGDLS, YYNGEE. This CDR3 spans 12 amino acids.